Below, 5 T cell receptor beta chains from the same sample are listed, as sequenced in a study of blood T cell repertoires in COVID-19. Using immunoSEQ multiplex PCR, the repertoire was profiled, and TCRdb retains in-frame clones only, with some absent. The table lists hundreds of thousands of clones, 75% to 90% of them singletons. The sample was PBMCs or T cells enriched from blood (not recorded which). Receptors originate from a woman between 18 and 29 years old who had recovered from COVID-19.

V usage is TRBV2 and J usage is TRBJ1-1; weak D call: TRBD1 (6 bases). CDR1 and CDR2 from the germline V gene are SNHLY and FYNNEI. Trimming removed 2 bases from V and 5 bases from J, with 12 bases in between. This CDR3 is 14 amino acids long. DNA of the CDR3: TGTGCCAGCAGTGAAAGGGACAAGTGGACTGAAGCTTTCTTT. It encodes CASSERDKWTEAFF.

The J gene is TRBJ2-7, the V gene TRBV19; 9 nucleotides line up with TRBD2. Per germline, CDR1 LNHDA and CDR2 SQIVND (reference sequence). Trimming removed 5 bases from V and 3 bases from J; junction bases left unmatched: 5. The CDR3 has 14 amino acids. The CDR3 protein is CASSLASGNYEQYF. The CDR3 region has the DNA TGTGCCAGTAGTTTGGCTAGCGGGAACTACGAGCAGTACTTC.

The gene calls are TRBV2 and TRBJ1-3, with D tentatively TRBD1 (6 bases). Germline lookup yields CDR1 SNHLY and CDR2 FYNNEI. This CDR3 is 17 amino acids long. V lost 3 bases to trimming and J lost 1 base, with 16 bases between them. The CDR3 sequence: CASSEGHGISSGNTIYF. CDR3 sequence (DNA): TGTGCCAGCAGTGAGGGACACGGGATCAGTTCTGGAAACACCATATATTTT.

CDR3 nucleotides: TGTGCCAGCAGCCCCACAGGTTCCTACGAGCAGTACTTC. This sequence encodes CASSPTGSYEQYF. This rearrangement joins TRBV3-1 (or the pseudogene TRBV3-2) to TRBJ2-7; weak D call: TRBD1 (5 bases). Germline V CDR1 and CDR2: LGHDT, YNNKEL (reference sequence). The CDR3 extends over 13 amino acids. V lost 4 bases and J 1 base, leaving 8 bases between the germline ends.

This clone came up once. The chain employs TRBV5-3 and TRBJ2-5, with 7 bases matching TRBD2. Being an ORF, TRBV5-3 has a function that is uncertain. After removal of 3 bases from V and 3 bases from J, the junction contained 14 bases not matched to a gene. The CDR3 runs 17 residues. CDR3: CARSSLTGNGTKETQYF. The CDR3 coding sequence is TGTGCCAGAAGCTCTTTGACTGGTAACGGGACTAAAGAGACCCAGTACTTC.